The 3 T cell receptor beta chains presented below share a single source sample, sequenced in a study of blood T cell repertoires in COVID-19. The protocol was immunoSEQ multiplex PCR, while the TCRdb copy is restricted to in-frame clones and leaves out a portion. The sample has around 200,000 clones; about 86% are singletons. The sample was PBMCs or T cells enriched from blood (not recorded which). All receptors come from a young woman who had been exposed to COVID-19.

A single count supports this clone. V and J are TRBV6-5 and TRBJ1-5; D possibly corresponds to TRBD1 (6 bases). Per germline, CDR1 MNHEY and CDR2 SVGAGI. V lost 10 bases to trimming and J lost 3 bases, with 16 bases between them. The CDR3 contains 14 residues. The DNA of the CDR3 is TGTGCCACCGTGGACAGTAAGGTCAATCAGCCCCAGCATTTT. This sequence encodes CATVDSKVNQPQHF.

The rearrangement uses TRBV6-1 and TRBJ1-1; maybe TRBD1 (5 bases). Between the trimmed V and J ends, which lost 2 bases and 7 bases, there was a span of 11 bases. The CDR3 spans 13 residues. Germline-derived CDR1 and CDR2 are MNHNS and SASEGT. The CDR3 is CASSEPWGGEAFF. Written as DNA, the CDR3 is TGTGCCAGCAGTGAACCCTGGGGCGGTGAAGCTTTCTTT.

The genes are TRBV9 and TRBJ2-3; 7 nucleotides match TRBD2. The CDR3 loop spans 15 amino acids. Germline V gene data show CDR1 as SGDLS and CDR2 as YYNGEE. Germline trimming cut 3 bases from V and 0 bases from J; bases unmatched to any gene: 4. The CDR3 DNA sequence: TGTGCCAGCAGCGAAAGCGGGGTCAGCACAGATACGCAGTATTTT. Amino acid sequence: CASSESGVSTDTQYF. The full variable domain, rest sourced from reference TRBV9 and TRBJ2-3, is DSGVTQTPKHLITATGQRVTLRCSPRSGDLSVYWYQQSLDQGLQFLIQYYNGEERAKGNILERFSAQQFPDLHSELNLSSLELGDSALYFCASSESGVSTDTQYFGPGTRLTVL.